Listed below are T cell receptor beta chains from one sample, sequenced in a study of cytomegalovirus exposure and HLA in healthy donors. The assay was immunoSEQ multiplex PCR, and TCRdb's table has in-frame clones only and misses some. The sample lists under 200,000 clones, approximately 77% occurring once. The sequencing sample was made of PBMCs. The receptors here all came from a male donor in good health and CMV-seropositive. CDR3s include the opening cysteine and the closing phenylalanine or tryptophan. D genes are given only for firm matches. The size of a clone is reported for some rows only, either as once, few or many, or as a class for expanded clones.

clone size	V gene	J gene	D gene	CDR3 DNA	CDR3 protein
.	TRBV14	TRBJ2-3	.	TGTGCCAGCAGCCCAATGCCCAGGACAGATACGCAGTATTTT	CASSPMPRTDTQYF
.	TRBV27	TRBJ2-3	.	TGTGCCAGCAGTCCTAGCACAGATACGCAGTATTTT	CASSPSTDTQYF
.	TRBV5-1	TRBJ1-1	.	TGCGCCAGCATGGCAGGGATCAGCACTGAAGCTTTCTTT	CASMAGISTEAFF
.	TRBV13	TRBJ2-7	.	TGTGCCAGCAAGGGGCACCAGTGGGGCGAGCAGTACTTC	CASKGHQWGEQYF
.	TRBV5-1	TRBJ2-7	.	TGCGCCAGCAGCTTTGGAGAGGGTTACGAGCAGTACTTC	CASSFGEGYEQYF
.	TRBV11-2	TRBJ2-3	TRBD2	TGTGCCAGCAGCACTGGGGGGGGCACAGATACGCAGTATTTT	CASSTGGGTDTQYF
.	TRBV18	TRBJ1-6	.	TGTGCCAGCTCACCTGACAAGGCGGGATCACCCCTCCACTTT	CASSPDKAGSPLHF
.	TRBV7-9	TRBJ1-1	.	TGTGCCAGCCTACATGAGGGAAACACTGAAGCTTTCTTT	CASLHEGNTEAFF
.	TRBV6-5	TRBJ1-1	TRBD1	TGTGCCAGCAGTTCGACAGGGAGGGCTTTCTTT	CASSSTGRAFF
.	TRBV6-5	TRBJ1-1	.	TGTGCCAGCAGATTTCGTGGAGCGAACACTGAAGCTTTCTTT	CASRFRGANTEAFF
few	TRBV7-9	TRBJ1-6	.	TGTGCCAGCAGTCAGTTTAATGATAATTCACCCCTCCACTTT	CASSQFNDNSPLHF
.	TRBV5-1	TRBJ2-2	TRBD1	TGCGCCAGCAGTCGGGACAGGGATTCCGGGGAGCTGTTTTTT	CASSRDRDSGELFF
.	TRBV4-1	TRBJ1-1	TRBD1	TGCGCCAGCAGCTCCCCCGGGACAGGGGTAAAGACTGAAGCTTTCTTT	CASSSPGTGVKTEAFF
.	TRBV5-8	TRBJ1-1	.	TGTGCCAGCAGCACAGACCCGAACACTGAAGCTTTCTTT	CASSTDPNTEAFF
.	TRBV9	TRBJ1-6	.	TGTGCCAGCAGCGCCGGACTTTTTAATTCACCCCTCCACTTT	CASSAGLFNSPLHF
.	TRBV2	TRBJ2-3	TRBD1	TGTGCCAGCAGATCACCCCGGGGACAGCAAACGCAGTATTTT	CASRSPRGQQTQYF
.	TRBV13	TRBJ2-2	.	TGTGCCAGCAGCAGCTGGGACTTTTCGAACACCGGGGAGCTGTTTTTT	CASSSWDFSNTGELFF
.	TRBV6-5	TRBJ1-1	.	TGTGCCAGCAGTTACTCCGGGGGGCAAGGGGTAGCTTTCTTT	CASSYSGGQGVAFF
.	TRBV18	TRBJ2-7	.	TGTGCCAGCTCACACCCTGCACTTCCCTACGAGCAGTACTTC	CASSHPALPYEQYF
.	TRBV11-2	TRBJ2-2	.	TGTGCCAGCAGGTCAGGGTCTCCGAACACCGGGGAGCTGTTTTTT	CASRSGSPNTGELFF
.	TRBV5-6	TRBJ1-2	.	TGTGCCAGCAGCTTGGGGGGCAACTATGGCTACACCTTC	CASSLGGNYGYTF
.	TRBV7-2	TRBJ2-1	.	TGTGCCAGCAGCTTAAGAGGGGGTCCCCTCTCCTACAATGAGCAGTTCTTC	CASSLRGGPLSYNEQFF
.	TRBV30	TRBJ2-1	TRBD1	TGTGCCTGGACCCGGGACAGATCTTACAATGAGCAGTTCTTC	CAWTRDRSYNEQFF
.	TRBV6-4	TRBJ2-3	TRBD2	TGTGCCAGCAGTGAAATAGCGGGGGCTTATACGCAGTATTTT	CASSEIAGAYTQYF
.	TRBV6-5	TRBJ1-2	TRBD1	TGTGCCAGCAGTAACGGCGCAGGGGGAAACTATGGCTACACCTTC	CASSNGAGGNYGYTF
few	TRBV4-2	TRBJ2-3	.	TGTGCCAGCAGCTCGGGGCGGGACACAGATACGCAGTATTTT	CASSSGRDTDTQYF
.	TRBV11-2	TRBJ2-5	.	TGTGCCAGCAGCTTAGTCTGGGGAGGTGGCGAGACCCAGTACTTC	CASSLVWGGGETQYF
.	TRBV2	TRBJ2-7	TRBD1	TGTGCCAGCAGTCTCCGGGACAGATCGAACTACGAGCAGTACTTC	CASSLRDRSNYEQYF
once	TRBV27	TRBJ1-6	.	TGTGCCAGCAGTTTTTACAGGGATTCACCCCTCCACTTT	CASSFYRDSPLHF
.	TRBV10-1	TRBJ2-7	.	TGCGCCAGCAGTGAGAAGGACAGACCCTACGAGCAGTACTTC	CASSEKDRPYEQYF
few	TRBV11-3	TRBJ1-1	.	TGTGCCAGCAGCTTATGGGGAGGGCTGAACACTGAAGCTTTCTTT	CASSLWGGLNTEAFF